The clone carrying this TCR beta chain was found many times. Antigen unknown. Sequencing libraries made from TCR beta cDNA carried unique molecular identifiers. MiXCR, run by TCRdb on the PCR reads, gives a single entry per CDR3 protein. The repertoire holds over 700,000 distinct CDR3 sequences, with roughly 30% as singletons. This sample is part of a study of post-analysis software for immune sequencing data. Whole-study findings and limits: Samples from one preparation batch, clustered by F measure, grouped strongly together. Five TRBV segments, including TRBV5-6, TRBV5-1 and TRBV20-1, were more frequent in patients than controls.

The CDR3 consists of 15 residues. Germline CDR1 reads SGDLS; CDR2 reads YYNGEE. V was shortened by 0 bases and J by 3 bases, with 10 bases between the two germline ends. The chain combines TRBV9 with TRBJ2-1, with D possibly TRBD2 on 5 matching bases. This receptor was identified in a girl aged 10 to 17 with multiple sclerosis. The sequenced sample was blood. CDR3 in amino acids: CASSVDGSGYNEQFF. Here the CDR3 DNA reads TGTGCCAGCAGCGTAGATGGGAGCGGCTACAATGAGCAGTTCTTC.